These T cell receptor beta chains were read from a single sample in a study of blood T cell repertoires in COVID-19. TCRdb's copy holds only in-frame clones and misses some; the assay was immunoSEQ multiplex PCR. The sample has tens of thousands of clones, approximately 80% seen once. The sequencing sample was made of peripheral blood. These TCRs come from a human donor with active or convalescent COVID-19. The donor label of this sample is uncertain. Both conserved end residues are part of each CDR3. Each record gives: clone size, J gene, D gene, V gene, CDR3 protein, CDR3 DNA. D genes are given only for firm matches. Some rows mark clone size as missing; the rest say once, few, many or name a class of expanded clone.

. TRBJ1-4 TRBD1 TRBV5-1 CASSLAPGGLEKLFF TGCGCCAGCAGCTTGGCCCCAGGGGGCCTTGAAAAACTGTTTTTT
. TRBJ1-2 TRBD1 TRBV24-1 CATSDRDRGRGGYTF TGTGCCACCAGTGACAGGGACAGGGGGCGTGGGGGCTACACCTTC
. TRBJ2-3 . TRBV5-1 CASSLLATRSTDTQYF TGCGCCAGCAGCCTTCTAGCAACCCGGAGCACAGATACGCAGTATTTT
. TRBJ2-7 . TRBV28 CASSTQGSANYEQYF TGTGCCAGCAGTACGCAGGGTTCAGCGAACTACGAGCAGTACTTC
few TRBJ1-5 . TRBV10-3 CAISDRNTGSGSNQPQHF TGTGCCATCAGTGACCGAAACACAGGGTCGGGTAGCAATCAGCCCCAGCATTTT
. TRBJ2-3 . TRBV7-9 CGTDTQYF TGCGGCACAGATACGCAGTATTTT
. TRBJ1-3 TRBD1 TRBV7-2 CASSPYRGLGNTIYF TGTGCCAGCAGCCCATACAGGGGGCTAGGAAACACCATATATTTT
. TRBJ1-4 . TRBV9 CASSPKQGASEKLFF TGTGCCAGCAGCCCCAAACAGGGCGCCAGTGAAAAACTGTTTTTT
. TRBJ1-5 TRBD1 TRBV18 CASSLGQGNQPQHF TGTGCCAGCTCACTGGGACAGGGCAATCAGCCCCAGCATTTT
few TRBJ2-7 TRBD1 TRBV2 CASKTGGLSSYEQYF TGTGCCAGCAAGACAGGGGGCCTGAGCTCCTACGAGCAGTACTTC
few TRBJ2-3 . TRBV29-1 CSVVQGRSTDTQYF TGCAGCGTTGTACAGGGCAGAAGCACAGATACGCAGTATTTT